One and the same sample provided the 25 T cell receptor beta chains below, sequenced in a study of blood T cell repertoires in COVID-19. Libraries were prepared by immunoSEQ multiplex PCR; TCRdb keeps only in-frame clonotypes and omits some of them. The sample consists of 250,000 to 300,000 clones, about 73% of them appearing once. Sequences were obtained from peripheral blood. Source of these receptors: an elderly woman with acute or convalescent COVID-19.

The chain joins TRBV29-1 to TRBJ2-1; TRBD2 matches at 12 bases. The germline V gene has CDR1 SQVTM and CDR2 ANQGSEA. This CDR3 is built from 15 residues. Unmatched junction bases numbered 5, after V lost 6 bases and J lost 2 bases. CDR3 bases: TGCAGCGTGACTAGCGGGAGTCTCACCTACAATGAGCAGTTCTTC. It yields the protein CSVTSGSLTYNEQFF.

The rearrangement links TRBV28 to TRBJ1-1; D gene ambiguous. Germline CDR1 is MDHEN and CDR2 is SYDVKM. V lost 5 bases and J 4 bases, leaving 11 bases between the germline ends. The CDR3 has 13 amino acids. CDR3 DNA: TGTGCCAGCAGTGGCACGCGGGGCACTGAAGCTTTCTTT. Translation gives CASSGTRGTEAFF.

The genes are TRBV10-3 and TRBJ2-1; 7 bases are a match to TRBD1. Germline-derived CDR1 and CDR2 are ENHRY and SYGVKD. The CDR3 is made up of 15 amino acids. With 6 bases clipped from V and 6 bases from J, the junction kept 11 bases outside the gene matches. The CDR3 nucleotides are TGTGCCATCAGGAACGGGACAGCCACTTCCAATGAGCAGTTCTTC. Translating gives CAIRNGTATSNEQFF.

A few counts support this clone. The V and J genes are TRBV7-2 and TRBJ1-2, with a possible D match to TRBD1 (6 bases). CDR1 and CDR2 (germline): SGHTA, FQGNSA. V gave up 8 bases and J gave up 8 bases, with 21 bases separating them. CDR3 length: 14 amino acids. The CDR3 region is CASGFRTVVSGYTF. The DNA for the CDR3 is TGTGCCAGCGGTTTCCGGACAGTTGTGAGCGGCTACACCTTC. The variable domain in full, with the rest retrieved from reference TRBV7-2 and TRBJ1-2, is GAGVSQSPSNKVTEKGKDVELRCDPISGHTALYWYRQSLGQGLEFLIYFQGNSAPDKSGLPSDRFSAERTGGSVSTLTIQRTQQEDSAVYLCASGFRTVVSGYTFGSGTRLTVV.

The gene calls are TRBV20-1 and TRBJ1-1, with D possibly matching TRBD1 (6 bases). With 2 bases removed from V and 11 bases from J, the gap between germline ends came to 12 bases. The CDR3 spans 11 residues. Germline values: CDR1 DFQATT, CDR2 SNEGSKA (reference sequence). Written as DNA, the CDR3 is TGCAGTGCTAGACAGGGGATTTTGGCTTTCTTT. Translating gives CSARQGILAFF.

The chain recombines TRBV9 with TRBJ2-3, with 10 bases identical to TRBD2. V lost 0 bases, J lost 4 bases, and 11 bases stayed unmatched. This CDR3 region has 18 residues. The V gene's germline CDR1 is SGDLS and CDR2 YYNGEE. CDR3 sequence (DNA): TGTGCCAGCAGCGTAGTCCCAGCGGGAGGGCCGGGGGCAGATACGCAGTATTTT. Translation gives CASSVVPAGGPGADTQYF. Looking up the rest from reference TRBV9 and TRBJ2-3 gives the full variable domain: DSGVTQTPKHLITATGQRVTLRCSPRSGDLSVYWYQQSLDQGLQFLIQYYNGEERAKGNILERFSAQQFPDLHSELNLSSLELGDSALYFCASSVVPAGGPGADTQYFGPGTRLTVL.

This clone was detected a few times. V and J are TRBV28 and TRBJ1-3; 9 bases agree with TRBD1. J gave up 3 bases and V 6 bases, and 3 bases lay outside the gene matches. CDR1 and CDR2 (germline): MDHEN, SYDVKM. The CDR3 has 14 residues. DNA of the CDR3: TGTGCCAGCAGACAGGGGGCGGGTGGAAACACCATATATTTT. Its translation is CASRQGAGGNTIYF. Full variable domain (remainder filled in from reference TRBV28 and TRBJ1-3): DVKVTQSSRYLVKRTGEKVFLECVQDMDHENMFWYRQDPGLGLRLIYFSYDVKMKEKGDIPEGYSVSREKKERFSLILESASTNQTSMYLCASRQGAGGNTIYFGEGSWLTVV.

The chain carries TRBV5-5 and TRBJ2-7; TRBD1 agrees at 9 bases. Per germline, CDR1 SGHKS and CDR2 YYEKEE (reference sequence). The trim removed 4 bases at V and 6 bases at J, leaving 20 bases unmatched. The CDR3 covers 18 residues. The CDR3 region is CASSLTLTPGQGPSEQYF. In nucleotides, the CDR3 is TGTGCCAGCAGCCTTACCTTAACTCCGGGACAGGGACCATCCGAGCAGTACTTC.

A word on this clone: The same CDR3 is also encoded by other DNA sequences in this sample. The rearrangement uses TRBV3-1 (or the pseudogene TRBV3-2) and TRBJ1-5, with 7 bases identical to TRBD1. Germline CDR1 LGHDT, CDR2 YNNKEL (reference sequence). V lost 4 bases to trimming and J lost 2 bases; unmatched junction nucleotides: 2. The CDR3 consists of 14 residues. For the CDR3, the DNA is TGTGCCAGCAGCCGTGGGACAGGCAATCAGCCCCAGCATTTT. Protein: CASSRGTGNQPQHF.

The V and J genes are TRBV7-8 and TRBJ2-7, with D tentatively TRBD2 (5 bases). The V and J ends lost 7 bases and 6 bases respectively, with 22 bases between them. The CDR3 runs 15 residues. The germline V gene has CDR1 SGHVS and CDR2 FQNEAQ. The CDR3 region is CASISSTTGWGEQYF. In DNA form, the CDR3 reads TGTGCCAGCATTTCATCAACGACGGGGTGGGGCGAGCAGTACTTC.

This chain uses TRBV9 with TRBJ1-4; 7 bases agree with TRBD1. The CDR3 has 13 amino acids. CDR1 is SGDLS and CDR2 is YYNGEE in the germline V gene. Unmatched junction bases numbered 11, after V lost 4 bases and J lost 14 bases. CDR3 in amino acids: CASSPIPDRYLFF. CDR3 nucleotides: TGTGCCAGCAGCCCAATTCCGGACAGGTATCTGTTTTTT.

The chain combines TRBV6-5 with TRBJ1-1, with a possible D match to TRBD1 (6 bases). The CDR3 extends over 13 amino acids. Deletions cut 7 bases from V and 10 bases from J, with 19 bases between. CDR1 is MNHEY and CDR2 is SVGAGI in the germline V gene. In nucleotides, the CDR3 is TGTGCCAGCACCTCCCCGGGGGGCACCCTAGCTTTCTTT. It encodes CASTSPGGTLAFF.

The chain couples TRBV5-6 to TRBJ2-2; D is perhaps TRBD1 (6 bases). The CDR3 totals 14 residues. Germline CDR1 is SGHDT and CDR2 is YYEEEE. V was trimmed by 2 bases and J by 5 bases, leaving 10 bases between them. This CDR3 is CASSFRGETGELFF. The CDR3 coding sequence is TGTGCCAGCAGCTTCAGGGGTGAAACCGGGGAGCTGTTTTTT. The full variable domain, in which reference TRBV5-6 and TRBJ2-2 provide the parts outside the CDR3, is DAGVTQSPTHLIKTRGQQVTLRCSPKSGHDTVSWYQQALGQGPQFIFQYYEEEERQRGNFPDRFSGHQFPNYSSELNVNALLLGDSALYLCASSFRGETGELFFGEGSRLTVL.

The V call is TRBV10-3, the J call TRBJ2-7; 7 bases agree with TRBD2. With V trimmed by 10 bases and J by 0 bases, 15 bases remained unmatched. The CDR3 covers 16 residues. Per the germline V gene, CDR1 is ENHRY and CDR2 is SYGVKD. CDR3 nucleotide sequence: TGTGCCACCACTGGCGCGGGGGACTCCAGCTCCTACGAGCAGTACTTC. This codes for CATTGAGDSSSYEQYF.

This rearrangement joins TRBV6-5 to TRBJ1-2, with D possibly matching TRBD1 (5 bases). The CDR3 loop spans 15 amino acids. CDR1 is MNHEY and CDR2 is SVGAGI in the germline V gene. Trimming shortened V by 6 bases and J by 4 bases, and 18 bases separated the two germline ends. The CDR3 DNA reads as TGTGCCAGCAGGGCCGACGGGGGAGGGTTCTATGGCTACACCTTC. Its protein is CASRADGGGFYGYTF.

The V gene is TRBV13, the J gene TRBJ1-2; 8 bases map to TRBD1. V dropped 4 bases and J dropped 2; count of bases not matched to a gene: 3. The CDR3 runs 14 residues. In germline, CDR1 is PRHDT, CDR2 FYEKMQ (reference sequence). CDR3 in DNA: TGTGCCAGCAGCTCCGGACAGGGAAACTATGGCTACACCTTC. Translated: CASSSGQGNYGYTF. The full variable domain, in which reference TRBV13 and TRBJ1-2 provide the parts outside the CDR3, is AAGVIQSPRHLIKEKRETATLKCYPIPRHDTVYWYQQGPGQDPQFLISFYEKMQSDKGSIPDRFSAQQFSDYHSELNMSSLELGDSALYFCASSSGQGNYGYTFGSGTRLTVV.

The chain recombines TRBV19 with TRBJ1-1; TRBD1 is a possible D gene (5 bases). The CDR3 extends over 15 amino acids. Per the germline V gene, CDR1 is LNHDA and CDR2 is SQIVND (reference sequence). V gave up 10 bases and J gave up 0 bases, with 18 bases separating them. The CDR3 reads CATTRVPGLNTEAFF. In DNA form, the CDR3 reads TGTGCCACCACCCGCGTCCCAGGGTTGAACACTGAAGCTTTCTTT. The variable domain in full, with the rest retrieved from reference TRBV19 and TRBJ1-1, is DGGITQSPKYLFRKEGQNVTLSCEQNLNHDAMYWYRQDPGQGLRLIYYSQIVNDFQKGDIAEGYSVSREKKESFPLTVTSAQKNPTAFYLCATTRVPGLNTEAFFGQGTRLTVV.

CDR3 DNA sequence: TGTGCCAGCAGCCGAAAGCTTGAGCAGTTCTTC. It yields the protein CASSRKLEQFF. The chain recombines TRBV3-1 (or the pseudogene TRBV3-2) with TRBJ2-1; D unresolved. The length of the CDR3 is 11 residues. Trimming stripped 4 bases from V and 9 bases from J, with 7 bases between. Germline V lookup: CDR1 LGHDT, CDR2 YNNKEL (reference sequence).

This rearrangement joins TRBV9 to TRBJ2-2, with D maybe TRBD1 (5 bases). From germline, CDR1 is SGDLS and CDR2 YYNGEE. Trimming left V 0 bases short and J 7 bases short, with 13 bases between. The CDR3 has 15 amino acids. CDR3 bases: TGTGCCAGCAGCGTAGCTTCCCAGGGAAGCGGGGAGCTGTTTTTT. The encoded protein is CASSVASQGSGELFF.

The rearrangement uses TRBV19 and TRBJ1-3; 7 nucleotides agree with TRBD1. Unmatched junction bases numbered 1, after V lost 2 bases and J lost 0 bases. Germline assignment: CDR1 LNHDA and CDR2 SQIVND (reference sequence). This CDR3 is 15 amino acids long. The CDR3 region has the DNA TGTGCCAGTAGTATAACAGGGGTCTCTGGAAACACCATATATTTT. Its protein product is CASSITGVSGNTIYF. Complete variable domain (other parts from reference TRBV19 and TRBJ1-3): DGGITQSPKYLFRKEGQNVTLSCEQNLNHDAMYWYRQDPGQGLRLIYYSQIVNDFQKGDIAEGYSVSREKKESFPLTVTSAQKNPTAFYLCASSITGVSGNTIYFGEGSWLTVV.

The chain joins TRBV4-1 to TRBJ2-1; 7 bases are a match to TRBD1. J lost 7 bases, V lost 1 base, and 4 bases had no gene match. Per the germline V gene, CDR1 is MGHRA and CDR2 is YSYEKL. The CDR3 has 14 residues. The CDR3 DNA is TGCGCCAGCAGCCAAGGTGACAGGGTGAATGAGCAGTTCTTC. This gives the protein CASSQGDRVNEQFF.

This rearrangement joins TRBV27 to TRBJ1-2; no reliable D call. Looked up from germline, CDR1 is MNHEY and CDR2 is SMNVEV (reference sequence). Trimming removed 8 bases from V and 2 bases from J, with 9 bases in between. The CDR3 loop spans 12 amino acids. CDR3 sequence: CASGRENYGYTF. The CDR3 DNA reads TGTGCCAGCGGGCGCGAGAACTATGGCTACACCTTC.

V usage is TRBV19 and J usage is TRBJ1-4; no firm D call. The CDR3 length is 15 residues. Per the germline V gene, CDR1 is LNHDA and CDR2 is SQIVND (reference sequence). V lost 5 bases and J lost 1, with 11 bases in between. In DNA form, the CDR3 reads TGTGCCAGTAGTTTCGGGGAGGTAACTAATGAAAAACTGTTTTTT. Translating gives CASSFGEVTNEKLFF.

J is TRBJ1-1 and V is TRBV7-9; TRBD1 matches at 9 bases. The ends lost 5 bases at V and 4 bases at J; junction bases unmatched: 5. The CDR3 contains 14 residues. Germline V gives CDR1 SEHNR, CDR2 FQNEAQ (reference sequence). CDR3 nucleotide sequence: TGTGCCAGCAGCGGGACAGGGTTCAGCACTGAAGCTTTCTTT. As protein: CASSGTGFSTEAFF.

The rearrangement joins TRBV25-1 to TRBJ2-2; the D gene is possibly TRBD1 (6 bases). The length of the CDR3 is 16 residues. Germline V gene lookup returns CDR1 MGHDK and CDR2 SYGVNS. Trimming took 3 bases from V and 1 from J, leaving 12 bases between them. The CDR3 DNA reads TGTGCCAGCAGTGAGGACAGATTCTTGAACACCGGGGAGCTGTTTTTT. Translated, it gives CASSEDRFLNTGELFF.